This entry lists 16 T cell receptor beta chains sequenced from one sample in a study of cytomegalovirus exposure and HLA in healthy donors (dated 2017 in TCRdb). To prepare the library, the immunoSEQ multiplex PCR assay was applied. A mixture of 60 forward primers for TCR Vbeta segments and 13 reverse primers for TCR Jbeta segments was used in the multiplex PCR. TCRdb's version of the immuneACCESS table is confined to in-frame rearrangements and falls short of the full clone set. An unresolved V gene accounts for under half of the shortfall where checked; the remainder is of unknown origin. For this sample, the table gives some 150,000 clones. The ten largest account for approximately 2% of the sample. Sequencing input: PBMCs. The receptors originated from a woman younger than 30 in good health and CMV-seronegative.

The chain recombines TRBV4-2 with TRBJ1-5; possible D gene TRBD1, 5 bases. This CDR3 region has 15 residues. The germline V gene encodes CDR1 LGHNA and CDR2 YNFKEQ. The V end was cut by 0 bases, the J end by 4 bases, with 10 bases between. CDR3 region: CASSQDEGTNQPQHF. The CDR3 bases are TGTGCCAGCAGCCAAGATGAGGGGACTAATCAGCCCCAGCATTTT.

V gene TRBV6-4 combines with J gene TRBJ1-2; 8 nucleotides line up with TRBD1. The CDR3 has 14 residues. Germline V gene sequence: CDR1 MRHNA, CDR2 SNTAGT. The V gene end was trimmed by 6 bases and the J gene end by 8 bases; junction bases not matched to a gene: 11. In DNA form, the CDR3 reads TGTGCCAGCAGAAATAGGACAGGGATGCAAGGCTACACCTTC. It is translated as CASRNRTGMQGYTF.

J is TRBJ1-2 and V is TRBV9, with 7 bases aligning to TRBD1. Germline CDR1 reads SGDLS; CDR2 reads YYNGEE. The CDR3 loop spans 13 amino acids. After removal of 5 bases from V and 2 bases from J, the junction contained 3 bases not matched to a gene. CDR3 in DNA: TGTGCCAGCAGTCGACAGGGAAACTATGGCTACACCTTC. Protein product: CASSRQGNYGYTF.

The rearrangement joins TRBV9 to TRBJ2-5; TRBD2 matches at 7 bases. The CDR3 sequence is 15 residues long. Trimming cost V 0 bases and J 1 base; bases outside gene matches: 3. The V gene's germline CDR1 is SGDLS and CDR2 YYNGEE. CDR3 sequence: CASSVAPGGQETQYF. CDR3 sequence (DNA): TGTGCCAGCAGCGTAGCGCCGGGAGGCCAAGAGACCCAGTACTTC.

The chain recombines TRBV7-9 with TRBJ2-7, with D possibly matching TRBD2 (6 bases). V lost 4 bases and J lost 4, with 29 bases in between. Germline V CDR1 and CDR2: SEHNR, FQNEAQ (reference sequence). CDR3 size: 19 residues. The CDR3 nucleotides read TGTGCCAGCAGCTACTACATGCTTTTGGTTTCTCGGGGGATATACGAGCAGTACGTC. This gives the protein CASSYYMLLVSRGIYEQYV.

The CDR3, as DNA: TGTGCCACTGCGAGCTCCTACGAGCAGTACTTC. This sequence encodes CATASSYEQYF. This sequence joins TRBV6-5 and TRBJ2-5; D not resolved. The DNA end is more similar to TRBJ2-7, so the J call may be wrong. The CDR3 has 11 amino acids. Germline V lookup: CDR1 MNHEY, CDR2 SVGAGI.

The chain is built from TRBV10-3 and TRBJ2-6; TRBD2 agrees at 14 bases. The germline CDR1 and CDR2 sequences are ENHRY and SYGVKD. The CDR3 is made up of 20 amino acids. J was trimmed by 3 bases and V by 5 bases; bases with no gene match: 12. CDR3: CAISYTGTSGRPGGANVLTF. In DNA form, the CDR3 reads TGTGCCATCAGTTATACCGGGACTAGCGGGAGACCCGGTGGGGCCAACGTCCTGACTTTC.

The chain employs TRBV25-1 and TRBJ1-1; 8 nucleotides agree with TRBD1. The V segment lost 9 bases and the J segment 5 bases; nucleotides outside the gene matches: 17. CDR1 MGHDK and CDR2 SYGVNS come from the germline V gene. CDR3 length equals 16 residues. CDR3 protein: CASELLTGGGSTEAFF. The CDR3 DNA sequence: TGTGCCAGTGAACTCTTAACAGGGGGAGGAAGTACTGAAGCTTTCTTT. The complete variable domain, with remaining parts taken from reference TRBV25-1 and TRBJ1-1, reads EADIYQTPRYLVIGTGKKITLECSQTMGHDKMYWYQQDPGMELHLIHYSYGVNSTEKGDLSSESTVSRIRTEHFPLTLESARPSHTSQYLCASELLTGGGSTEAFFGQGTRLTVV.

The chain combines TRBV21-1 with TRBJ1-2; TRBD1 is the table's D call, not checked against the DNA. TRBV21-1 is recorded as a pseudogene. The CDR3 covers 15 residues. The CDR3 loop reads CASSKEGRASYGYTF. In DNA, the CDR3 is TGTGCCAGCAGCAAAGAGGGCAGGGCCAGCTATGGCTACACCTTC.

The J gene is TRBJ1-1, the V gene TRBV11-3, with a tentative D call TRBD1 (5 bases). The CDR3 has 15 amino acids. The germline CDR1 and CDR2 sequences are SGHNT and YENEEA. Trimming took 3 bases from V and 3 from J, leaving 14 bases between them. The CDR3 loop reads CASSFAQGIYTEAFF. In DNA form, the CDR3 reads TGTGCCAGCAGCTTCGCTCAGGGTATATACACTGAAGCTTTCTTT.

The rearrangement uses TRBV4-2 and TRBJ2-4; TRBD1 matches at 9 bases. Germline V lookup: CDR1 LGHNA, CDR2 YNFKEQ. J gave up 3 bases and V 0 bases, and 9 bases lay outside the gene matches. This CDR3 contains 18 residues. Here the CDR3 reads CASSQDGGQGLIKNIQYF. The DNA for the CDR3 is TGTGCCAGCAGCCAAGATGGGGGACAGGGTTTGATCAAAAACATTCAGTACTTC.

The CDR3 is CASNKGLAGVYINEQFF. The DNA for the CDR3 is TGTGCCAGCAACAAGGGACTAGCGGGAGTTTATATCAATGAGCAGTTCTTC. The rearrangement joins TRBV5-8 to TRBJ2-1, with 14 nucleotides matching TRBD2. The CDR3 is 17 residues long. CDR1 is SGHTS and CDR2 is YDEGEE in the germline V gene. V dropped 6 bases and J dropped 6; count of bases not matched to a gene: 11.

This chain uses TRBV19 with TRBJ1-1; D is undetermined. CDR1 LNHDA and CDR2 SQIVND come from the germline V gene (reference sequence). V was clipped by 4 bases and J by 3 bases, with 15 bases between them. The CDR3 is made up of 15 amino acids. The CDR3 protein is CASSTIPGWDTEAFF. The CDR3 DNA reads TGTGCCAGTAGTACCATCCCAGGCTGGGACACTGAAGCTTTCTTT.

Here the CDR3 DNA reads TGTGCCAGCATCCTGGGAGTTTCCTATGGCTACACCTTC. Protein product: CASILGVSYGYTF. The V call is TRBV6-1, the J call TRBJ1-2; the D is unclear. This CDR3 region has 13 residues. Trimming stripped 7 bases from V and 4 bases from J, with 13 bases between. The germline V gene has CDR1 MNHNS and CDR2 SASEGT.

The J gene is TRBJ1-1, the V gene TRBV28; D perhaps matches TRBD1 (6 bases). Germline lookup yields CDR1 MDHEN and CDR2 SYDVKM. Trimming shortened V by 5 bases and J by 5 bases, and 18 bases separated the two germline ends. This CDR3 contains 15 residues. The CDR3 is CASSPARTAATEAFF. DNA of the CDR3: TGTGCCAGCAGTCCCGCCAGGACAGCGGCGACTGAAGCTTTCTTT.

The genes are TRBV5-4 and TRBJ2-1; D unclear. The CDR3 runs to 14 residues. V lost 3 bases to trimming and J lost 0 bases, with 7 bases between them. Per the germline V gene, CDR1 is SGHNT and CDR2 is YYREEE (reference sequence). The CDR3 nucleotides read TGTGCCAGCAGCTGGAGCAGCTCCTACAATGAGCAGTTCTTC. This translates into CASSWSSSYNEQFF.